These T cell receptor beta chains were read from a single sample in a study of human T cells and chemical hapten exposure. One entry per CDR3 protein results from TCRdb running MiXCR on the RACE reads. The sample carries roughly 360,000 distinct CDR3 sequences, nearly 5% recorded once. Sequencing was performed on whole blood, taken in connection with sensitization to the hapten diphenylcyclopropenone (DPC). The receptors were gathered from a woman aged 45-60 years with alopecia areata. Some clones in this sample may be carry-over from other donors' samples. Both conserved end residues are part of each CDR3. D genes are given only for firm matches. Not all rows give a size; the values are once, few, many and, for expanded clones, a class.

size: many; V: TRBV5-1; J: TRBJ2-3; D: TRBD1; CDR3: CASSPGTGVTDTQYF; DNA: TGCGCCAGCAGCCCCGGAACAGGGGTGACGGATACGCAGTATTTT
size: many; V: TRBV7-9; J: TRBJ1-4; D: TRBD1; CDR3: CASSFRQGEGKLFF; DNA: TGTGCCAGCAGCTTCAGACAGGGGGAAGGAAAACTGTTTTTT
size: few; V: TRBV6-2/TRBV6-3; J: TRBJ2-1; D: -; CDR3: CASTKRSAPTSYNEQFF; DNA: TGTGCCAGCACCAAAAGGAGCGCCCCGACCTCCTACAATGAGCAGTTCTTC
size: few; V: TRBV12-5; J: TRBJ2-3; D: -; CDR3: CASGLPLPDTQYF; DNA: TGTGCTAGTGGTTTGCCCCTCCCAGATACGCAGTATTTT
size: few; V: TRBV4-2; J: TRBJ2-3; D: TRBD1; CDR3: CASSPSTGGMRDTQYF; DNA: TGTGCCAGCAGCCCATCGACAGGGGGGATGAGAGATACGCAGTATTTT
size: -; V: TRBV27; J: TRBJ2-7; D: -; CDR3: CASSSRAPYEQYF; DNA: TGTGCCAGCAGTTCCCGGGCCCCCTACGAGCAGTACTTC
size: many; V: TRBV6-1; J: TRBJ1-2; D: TRBD1; CDR3: CASSEKDRVDGYTF; DNA: TGTGCCAGCAGTGAAAAGGACAGGGTCGATGGCTACACCTTC
size: many; V: TRBV15; J: TRBJ2-1; D: -; CDR3: CATSRVSAHNEQFF; DNA: TGTGCCACCAGCAGAGTTAGCGCCCACAATGAGCAGTTCTTC
size: many; V: TRBV7-3; J: TRBJ2-7; D: TRBD1; CDR3: CASSLQGQGAYEQYF; DNA: TGTGCCAGCAGCTTACAGGGACAGGGGGCCTACGAGCAGTACTTC
size: -; V: TRBV28; J: TRBJ1-1; D: -; CDR3: CASSVTGLPNTEAFF; DNA: TGTGCCAGCAGTGTCACGGGACTGCCGAACACTGAAGCTTTCTTT
size: many; V: TRBV12-3/TRBV12-4; J: TRBJ1-1; D: -; CDR3: CASSQTGDGRAFF; DNA: TGTGCCAGCAGCCAGACAGGCGATGGTCGAGCTTTCTTT
size: many; V: TRBV7-2; J: TRBJ1-5; D: -; CDR3: CASSLGGTRANQPQHF; DNA: TGTGCCAGCAGTCTAGGGGGGACTAGGGCAAATCAGCCCCAGCATTTT
size: many; V: TRBV6-6; J: TRBJ2-7; D: TRBD1; CDR3: CASSPTGDWGEQYF; DNA: TGTGCCAGCAGTCCTACAGGGGATTGGGGCGAGCAGTACTTC
size: few; V: TRBV5-4; J: TRBJ2-5; D: TRBD1; CDR3: CASSPGQGRSQETQYF; DNA: TGTGCCAGCAGTCCCGGACAGGGGAGAAGCCAAGAGACCCAGTACTTC
size: many; V: TRBV27; J: TRBJ1-2; D: -; CDR3: CASSDDSNYGYTF; DNA: TGTGCCAGCAGTGACGACAGTAACTATGGCTACACCTTC
size: few; V: TRBV6-6; J: TRBJ1-2; D: TRBD1; CDR3: CASSSGQGGGYGYTF; DNA: TGTGCCAGCAGCTCCGGACAGGGTGGGGGCTATGGCTACACCTTC
size: many; V: TRBV12-3/TRBV12-4; J: TRBJ1-5; D: -; CDR3: CASSPTEGSQPQHF; DNA: TGTGCCAGCAGTCCGACGGAGGGGAGTCAGCCCCAGCATTTT
size: many; V: TRBV29-1; J: TRBJ1-1; D: -; CDR3: CSVWGWGSTEAFF; DNA: TGCAGCGTTTGGGGGTGGGGATCCACTGAAGCTTTCTTT
size: few; V: TRBV6-1; J: TRBJ2-3; D: -; CDR3: CASSDSGDTQYF; DNA: TGTGCCAGCAGTGATTCGGGAGATACGCAGTATTTT
size: few; V: TRBV10-3; J: TRBJ2-3; D: -; CDR3: CAISESTTTSADTQYF; DNA: TGTGCCATCAGTGAGTCCACTACGACCTCTGCAGATACGCAGTATTTT
size: few; V: TRBV27; J: TRBJ2-7; D: TRBD2; CDR3: CASSLSGLAGTREQYF; DNA: TGTGCCAGCAGTTTATCCGGACTAGCGGGAACGCGAGAGCAGTACTTC
size: many; V: TRBV10-3; J: TRBJ1-4; D: TRBD1; CDR3: CAISSTGGREKLFF; DNA: TGTGCCATCAGTTCGACAGGGGGCCGGGAAAAACTGTTTTTT
size: many; V: TRBV29-1; J: TRBJ1-1; D: TRBD1; CDR3: CSVETGGTEAFF; DNA: TGCAGCGTCGAGACAGGGGGGACTGAAGCTTTCTTT
size: few; V: TRBV6-1; J: TRBJ2-7; D: -; CDR3: CASSELAGREQYF; DNA: TGTGCCAGCAGTGAATTAGCAGGGCGCGAGCAGTACTTC
size: -; V: TRBV5-4; J: TRBJ2-1; D: -; CDR3: CASSPDTGPLYNEQFF; DNA: TGTGCCAGCAGCCCGGACACTGGCCCCCTCTACAATGAGCAGTTCTTC
size: many; V: TRBV28; J: TRBJ1-3; D: -; CDR3: CASSPLLGSGNTIYF; DNA: TGTGCCAGCAGTCCTCTACTTGGCTCTGGAAACACCATATATTTT
size: many; V: TRBV13; J: TRBJ2-7; D: TRBD2; CDR3: CASSPSGATYEQYF; DNA: TGTGCCAGCAGCCCGAGCGGGGCGACCTACGAGCAGTACTTC
size: many; V: TRBV28; J: TRBJ2-3; D: -; CDR3: CASSLPTAFGTDTQYF; DNA: TGTGCCAGCAGTTTACCGACAGCTTTTGGCACAGATACGCAGTATTTT
size: -; V: TRBV7-2; J: TRBJ1-1; D: TRBD1; CDR3: CASSLHPGTGLLIEAFF; DNA: TGTGCCAGCAGCTTACATCCCGGGACAGGGCTCCTAATTGAAGCTTTCTTT
size: many; V: TRBV7-2; J: TRBJ2-3; D: TRBD2; CDR3: CASSLEAGGFGTDTQYF; DNA: TGTGCCAGCAGCTTAGAGGCGGGAGGCTTCGGCACAGATACGCAGTATTTT
size: few; V: TRBV29-1; J: TRBJ2-3; D: TRBD2; CDR3: CSVERTSAGDTQYF; DNA: TGCAGCGTTGAGAGGACTAGCGCTGGAGATACGCAGTATTTT
size: many; V: TRBV28; J: TRBJ1-6; D: -; CDR3: CASSLQRGSPLHF; DNA: TGTGCCAGCAGTTTACAGCGAGGTTCACCCCTCCACTTT
size: many; V: TRBV4-3; J: TRBJ2-7; D: -; CDR3: CASSQVGVTEQYF; DNA: TGCGCCAGCAGCCAAGTAGGTGTTACCGAGCAGTACTTC